Listed below are T cell receptor beta chains from one sample, sequenced in a study of OX40 agonist ivuxolimab in advanced cancers. Libraries were prepared by immunoSEQ multiplex PCR; TCRdb keeps only in-frame clonotypes and omits some of them. The data show roughly 30,000 clones, approximately 91% seen once. Sample: CD4+ or CD8+ T cells sorted from blood, taken in a trial of the OX40 agonist ivuxolimab. The receptors derive from an adult with an advanced solid tumor such as melanoma, head and neck, liver or kidney cancer. The CDR3 runs from the conserved cysteine through the conserved F or W. The order of the fields is J gene, D gene, V gene, clone size, CDR3 protein, CDR3 DNA. The D gene is left open where the match is weak. Clone size, where shown, is once, few, many, or a class for clones that have expanded.

TRBJ1-5,.,TRBV19,.,CASSIGPWKQPQHF,TGTGCCAGTAGTATAGGACCGTGGAAACAGCCCCAGCATTTT
TRBJ2-7,TRBD2,TRBV27,.,CASDPSGGVNEQYF,TGTGCCAGCGACCCTAGCGGGGGTGTGAACGAGCAGTACTTC
TRBJ2-7,.,TRBV7-9,.,CASSLVHGGSYEQYF,TGTGCCAGCAGCTTAGTTCACGGCGGATCCTACGAGCAGTACTTC
TRBJ2-3,.,TRBV7-9,.,CASSVGKGATDTQYF,TGTGCCAGCAGCGTAGGGAAGGGAGCCACAGATACGCAGTATTTT
TRBJ2-7,.,TRBV10-3,.,CAISNPDHWEQYF,TGTGCCATCAGCAACCCGGACCACTGGGAGCAGTACTTC
TRBJ2-3,TRBD1,TRBV10-3,.,CAISGQGTDTQYF,TGTGCCATCAGTGGACAGGGGACAGATACGCAGTATTTT
TRBJ2-4,.,TRBV7-9,.,CASSLDPRKIAKNIQYF,TGTGCCAGCAGCTTAGATCCCCGGAAAATAGCCAAAAACATTCAGTACTTC
TRBJ2-1,.,TRBV4-3,.,CASSLTRYNEQFF,TGCGCCAGCAGCTTGACTAGATACAATGAGCAGTTCTTC
TRBJ1-3,.,TRBV5-4,.,CASSPDRSSGNTIYF,TGTGCCAGCAGCCCAGACAGAAGCTCTGGAAACACCATATATTTT
TRBJ1-1,.,TRBV19,.,CASIGRGRQMNTEAFF,TGTGCCAGTATTGGCAGGGGACGACAAATGAACACTGAAGCTTTCTTT
TRBJ2-3,TRBD2,TRBV5-8,.,CASIQNLPAAGGADTQYF,TGTGCCAGCATCCAAAATCTTCCGGCAGCGGGGGGGGCAGATACGCAGTATTTT
TRBJ1-1,.,TRBV27,.,CASGLPVGDTEAFF,TGTGCCAGCGGTTTACCCGTGGGCGACACTGAAGCTTTCTTT
TRBJ2-7,.,TRBV10-1,.,CASSAQGTPLYEQYF,TGCGCCAGCAGTGCACAGGGCACCCCGCTCTACGAGCAGTACTTC
TRBJ2-5,.,TRBV25-1,.,CASSNPRGEETQYF,TGTGCCAGCAGTAACCCCAGGGGGGAGGAGACCCAGTACTTC
TRBJ2-6,.,TRBV9,few,CASSASGGANVLTF,TGTGCCAGCAGCGCGAGTGGTGGGGCCAACGTCCTGACTTTC
TRBJ1-2,.,TRBV27,.,CASSLLAGDGGYTF,TGTGCCAGCAGCTTACTTGCAGGGGACGGAGGCTACACCTTC
TRBJ1-2,.,TRBV28,.,CASPRKLHFYGYTF,TGTGCCAGCCCTCGGAAACTCCACTTCTATGGCTACACCTTC
TRBJ2-7,TRBD2,TRBV28,.,CASKEPSGGGYEQYF,TGTGCCAGCAAGGAACCTTCAGGCGGGGGCTACGAGCAGTACTTC
TRBJ2-1,.,TRBV27,.,CASSLSADNEQFF,TGTGCCAGCAGTTTATCGGCAGATAATGAGCAGTTCTTC
TRBJ2-4,.,TRBV27,.,CASRDLAKNIQYF,TGTGCCAGCCGGGACCTAGCCAAAAACATTCAGTACTTC
TRBJ2-7,.,TRBV6-5,.,CASSSRQGGYEQYF,TGTGCCAGCAGCTCCAGGCAGGGGGGCTACGAGCAGTACTTC
TRBJ2-7,.,TRBV7-8,.,CASSFIQGTYEQYF,TGTGCCAGCAGCTTCATACAGGGTACCTACGAGCAGTACTTC
TRBJ1-3,.,TRBV4-1,.,CASSQEGVYSGNTIYF,TGCGCCAGCAGCCAAGAGGGGGTATACTCTGGAAACACCATATATTTT
TRBJ2-2,TRBD1,TRBV18,.,CASSPTSGQANTGELFF,TGTGCCAGCTCACCCACCTCTGGACAGGCGAACACCGGGGAGCTGTTTTTT
TRBJ2-1,TRBD1,TRBV13,.,CASSLPGQGYNEQFF,TGTGCCAGCAGTTTACCGGGACAGGGTTACAATGAGCAGTTCTTC
TRBJ2-5,.,TRBV30,.,CAWSAQGLGETQYF,TGTGCCTGGAGTGCACAGGGCTTAGGGGAGACCCAGTACTTC
TRBJ1-2,.,TRBV5-1,once,CASSIAGSYGYTF,TGCGCCAGCAGCATAGCGGGATCCTATGGCTACACCTTC
TRBJ1-6,TRBD1,TRBV7-6,.,CASSLRQGDYNSPLHF,TGTGCCAGCAGCTTAAGACAGGGCGACTATAATTCACCCCTCCACTTT
TRBJ1-1,TRBD1,TRBV19,.,CASLQGALATEAFF,TGTGCCAGTCTACAGGGGGCCCTTGCTACTGAAGCTTTCTTT
TRBJ2-5,TRBD2,TRBV7-2,.,CASSLGGGVVETQYF,TGTGCCAGCAGCTTAGGTGGGGGGGTCGTAGAGACCCAGTACTTC
TRBJ1-3,.,TRBV28,.,CASSFSRTKSGNTIYF,TGTGCCAGCAGTTTCAGCCGGACAAAGAGTGGAAACACCATATATTTT
TRBJ1-1,TRBD1,TRBV6-4,.,CASSKDRVLMNTEAFF,TGTGCCAGCAGTAAGGACAGGGTGTTGATGAACACTGAAGCTTTCTTT
TRBJ1-6,.,TRBV9,.,CASSVEGGTPLHF,TGTGCCAGCAGCGTAGAAGGCGGTACACCCCTCCACTTT
TRBJ1-6,TRBD1,TRBV27,.,CASSRQGAYSPLHF,TGTGCCAGCAGCAGACAGGGGGCGTATTCACCCCTCCACTTT
TRBJ2-6,.,TRBV19,few,CASSTTGTGANVLTF,TGTGCCAGTAGTACCACAGGGACTGGGGCCAACGTCCTGACTTTC
TRBJ1-1,TRBD1,TRBV27,.,CASSFGQGSEAFF,TGTGCCAGCAGTTTTGGACAGGGGTCTGAAGCTTTCTTT
TRBJ2-7,TRBD1,TRBV28,.,CATGQDYEQYF,TGTGCGACAGGGCAGGACTACGAGCAGTACTTC
TRBJ1-3,TRBD1,TRBV27,.,CASSLSTGGNTIYF,TGTGCCAGCAGTTTATCGACAGGGGGAAACACCATATATTTT
TRBJ1-6,.,TRBV28,.,CASSFFENSPLHF,TGTGCCAGCAGTTTCTTTGAGAATTCACCCCTCCACTTT
TRBJ2-7,.,TRBV11-2,.,CASSLVYTEGEQYF,TGTGCCAGCAGCTTAGTCTACACTGAGGGAGAGCAGTACTTC
TRBJ2-1,.,TRBV9,once,CASSVDGRPHYNEQFF,TGTGCCAGCAGCGTCGATGGACGGCCCCACTACAATGAGCAGTTCTTC
TRBJ1-4,.,TRBV5-6,.,CASSFQGTYEKLFF,TGTGCCAGCAGCTTTCAAGGGACGTATGAAAAACTGTTTTTT
TRBJ2-4,.,TRBV2,.,CASSESTGRRDIQYF,TGTGCCAGCAGCGAATCCACAGGGAGGAGGGACATTCAGTACTTC
TRBJ2-7,.,TRBV2,few,CASSAIYEQYF,TGTGCCAGCAGTGCCATCTACGAGCAGTACTTC
TRBJ2-3,.,TRBV7-3,.,CASSLYTDTQYF,TGTGCCAGCAGCCTCTACACAGATACGCAGTATTTT
TRBJ2-1,.,TRBV19,.,CASSRTLTGATYNEQFF,TGTGCCAGTAGCCGGACTCTGACAGGTGCTACCTACAATGAGCAGTTCTTC
TRBJ2-7,TRBD2,TRBV6-6,.,CASSNSGRGRYEQYF,TGTGCCAGCAGTAATAGCGGGAGGGGCCGTTACGAGCAGTACTTC
TRBJ1-1,.,TRBV7-9,.,CASSLDGGYTEAFF,TGTGCCAGCAGCTTAGATGGGGGGTACACTGAAGCTTTCTTT
TRBJ1-4,TRBD1,TRBV7-9,.,CASSLSGGRGEKLFF,TGTGCCAGCAGCTTATCAGGGGGTCGTGGTGAAAAACTGTTTTTT
TRBJ2-7,.,TRBV29-1,.,CSVDNGQPDFSYEQYF,TGCAGCGTTGACAACGGACAGCCTGACTTTTCCTACGAGCAGTACTTC
TRBJ2-1,.,TRBV28,.,CASSFRGANEQFF,TGTGCCAGCAGTTTTAGAGGGGCGAATGAGCAGTTCTTC
TRBJ2-1,.,TRBV2,few,CASSEPTSRTVYEQFF,TGTGCCAGCAGTGAACCCACTAGCCGGACGGTCTATGAGCAGTTCTTC
TRBJ2-3,.,TRBV14,.,CASSQGGADTQYF,TGTGCCAGCAGCCAAGGAGGCGCAGATACGCAGTATTTT
TRBJ2-1,.,TRBV6-5,once,CASRAPGTHINEQFF,TGTGCCAGCAGAGCCCCCGGGACTCACATCAATGAGCAGTTCTTC